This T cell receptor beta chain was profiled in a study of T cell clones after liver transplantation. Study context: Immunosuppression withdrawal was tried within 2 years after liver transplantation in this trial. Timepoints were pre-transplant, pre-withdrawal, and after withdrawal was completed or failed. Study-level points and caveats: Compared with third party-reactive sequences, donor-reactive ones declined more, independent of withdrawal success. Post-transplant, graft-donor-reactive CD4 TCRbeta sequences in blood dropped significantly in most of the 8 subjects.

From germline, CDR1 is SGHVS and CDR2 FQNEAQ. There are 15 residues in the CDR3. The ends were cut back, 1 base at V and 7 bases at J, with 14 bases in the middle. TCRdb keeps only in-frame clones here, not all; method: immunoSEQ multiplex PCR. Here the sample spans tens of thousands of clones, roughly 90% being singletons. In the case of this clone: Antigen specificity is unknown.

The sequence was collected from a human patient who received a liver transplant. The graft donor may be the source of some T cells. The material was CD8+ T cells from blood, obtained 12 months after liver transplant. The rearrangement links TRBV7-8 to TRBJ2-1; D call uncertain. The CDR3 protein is CASSLGVGPVNEQFF. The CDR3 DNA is TGTGCCAGCAGCTTAGGGGTAGGCCCGGTAAATGAGCAGTTCTTC. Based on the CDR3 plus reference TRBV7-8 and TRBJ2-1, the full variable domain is GAGVSQSPRYKVAKRGQDVALRCDPISGHVSLFWYQQALGQGPEFLTYFQNEAQLDKSGLPSDRFFAERPEGSVSTLKIQRTQQEDSAVYLCASSLGVGPVNEQFFGPGTRLTVL.